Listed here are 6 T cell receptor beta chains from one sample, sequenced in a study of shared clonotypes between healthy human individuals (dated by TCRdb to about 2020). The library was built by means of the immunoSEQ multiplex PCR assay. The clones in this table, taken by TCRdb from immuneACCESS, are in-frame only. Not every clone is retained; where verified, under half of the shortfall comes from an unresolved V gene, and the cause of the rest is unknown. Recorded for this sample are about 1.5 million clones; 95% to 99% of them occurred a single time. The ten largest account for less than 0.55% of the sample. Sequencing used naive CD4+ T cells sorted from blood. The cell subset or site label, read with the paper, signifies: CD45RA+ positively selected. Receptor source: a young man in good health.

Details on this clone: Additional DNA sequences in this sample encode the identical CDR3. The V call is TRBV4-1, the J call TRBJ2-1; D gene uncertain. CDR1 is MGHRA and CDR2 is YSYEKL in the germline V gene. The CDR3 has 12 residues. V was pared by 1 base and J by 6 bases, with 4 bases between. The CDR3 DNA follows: TGCGCCAGCAGCCAAGTTCGCAATGAGCAGTTCTTC. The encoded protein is CASSQVRNEQFF.

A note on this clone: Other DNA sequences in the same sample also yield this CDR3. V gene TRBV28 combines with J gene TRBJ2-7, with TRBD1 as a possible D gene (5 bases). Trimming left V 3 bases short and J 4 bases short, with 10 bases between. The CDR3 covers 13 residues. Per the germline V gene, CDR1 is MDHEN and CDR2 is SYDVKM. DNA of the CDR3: TGTGCCAGCAGTTTGACAGTCCCTTACGAGCAGTACTTC. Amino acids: CASSLTVPYEQYF.

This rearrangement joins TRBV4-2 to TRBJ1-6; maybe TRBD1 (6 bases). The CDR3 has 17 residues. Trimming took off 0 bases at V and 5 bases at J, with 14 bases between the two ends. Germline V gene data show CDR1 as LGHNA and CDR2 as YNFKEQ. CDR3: CASSQDMPDSNNSPLHF. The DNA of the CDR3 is TGTGCCAGCAGCCAAGATATGCCGGACAGTAATAATTCACCCCTCCACTTT.

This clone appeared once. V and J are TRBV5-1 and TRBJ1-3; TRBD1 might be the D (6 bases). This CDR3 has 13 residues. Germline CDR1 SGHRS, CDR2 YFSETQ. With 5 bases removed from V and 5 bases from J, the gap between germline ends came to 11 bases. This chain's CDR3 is CASSQGLRNTIYF. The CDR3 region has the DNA TGCGCCAGCAGTCAGGGGCTCCGAAACACCATATATTTT.

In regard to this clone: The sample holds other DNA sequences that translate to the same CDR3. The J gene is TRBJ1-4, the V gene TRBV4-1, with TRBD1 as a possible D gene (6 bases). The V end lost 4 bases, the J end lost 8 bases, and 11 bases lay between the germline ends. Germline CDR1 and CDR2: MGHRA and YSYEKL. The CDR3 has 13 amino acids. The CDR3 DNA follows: TGCGCCAGCAGCCGCGGACAGTTGGAAAAACTGTTTTTT. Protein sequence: CASSRGQLEKLFF.

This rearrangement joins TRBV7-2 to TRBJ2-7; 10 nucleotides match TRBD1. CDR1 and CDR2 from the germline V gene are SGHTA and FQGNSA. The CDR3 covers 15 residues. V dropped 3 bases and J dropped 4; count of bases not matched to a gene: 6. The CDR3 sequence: CASSFRDRGLYEQYF. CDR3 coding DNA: TGTGCCAGCAGCTTCCGGGACAGGGGTCTGTACGAGCAGTACTTC. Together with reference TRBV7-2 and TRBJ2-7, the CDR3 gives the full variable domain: GAGVSQSPSNKVTEKGKDVELRCDPISGHTALYWYRQSLGQGLEFLIYFQGNSAPDKSGLPSDRFSAERTGGSVSTLTIQRTQQEDSAVYLCASSFRDRGLYEQYFGPGTRLTVT.